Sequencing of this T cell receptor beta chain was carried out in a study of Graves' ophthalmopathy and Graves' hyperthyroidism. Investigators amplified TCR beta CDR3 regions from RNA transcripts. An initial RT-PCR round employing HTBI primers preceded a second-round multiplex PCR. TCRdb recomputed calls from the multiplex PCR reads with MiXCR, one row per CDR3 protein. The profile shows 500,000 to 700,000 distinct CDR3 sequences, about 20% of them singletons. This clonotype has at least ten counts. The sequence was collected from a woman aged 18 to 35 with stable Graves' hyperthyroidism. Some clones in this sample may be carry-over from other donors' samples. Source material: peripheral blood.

CDR3 DNA sequence: TGTGCCAGCACCCGACCTAACCAAGAGACCCAGTACTTC. Its translation is CASTRPNQETQYF. The chain carries TRBV12-3 or TRBV12-4 and TRBJ2-5; D is unresolved. The CDR3 runs 13 residues. The V end was cut by 7 bases, the J end by 0 bases, with 9 bases between.